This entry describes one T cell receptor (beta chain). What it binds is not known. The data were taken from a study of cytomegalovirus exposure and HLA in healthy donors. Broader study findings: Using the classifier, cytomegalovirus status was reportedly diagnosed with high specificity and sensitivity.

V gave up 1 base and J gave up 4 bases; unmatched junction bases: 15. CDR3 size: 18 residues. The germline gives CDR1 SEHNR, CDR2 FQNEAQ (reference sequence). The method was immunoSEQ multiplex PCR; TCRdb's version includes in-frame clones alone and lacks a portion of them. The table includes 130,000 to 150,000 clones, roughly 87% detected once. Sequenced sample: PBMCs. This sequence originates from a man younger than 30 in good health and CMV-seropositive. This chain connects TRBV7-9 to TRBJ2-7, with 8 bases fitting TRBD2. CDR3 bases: TGTGCCAGCAGCTTAGTAGTTATCACGGGGACTAGGAAATACGAGCAGTACTTC. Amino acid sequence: CASSLVVITGTRKYEQYF.